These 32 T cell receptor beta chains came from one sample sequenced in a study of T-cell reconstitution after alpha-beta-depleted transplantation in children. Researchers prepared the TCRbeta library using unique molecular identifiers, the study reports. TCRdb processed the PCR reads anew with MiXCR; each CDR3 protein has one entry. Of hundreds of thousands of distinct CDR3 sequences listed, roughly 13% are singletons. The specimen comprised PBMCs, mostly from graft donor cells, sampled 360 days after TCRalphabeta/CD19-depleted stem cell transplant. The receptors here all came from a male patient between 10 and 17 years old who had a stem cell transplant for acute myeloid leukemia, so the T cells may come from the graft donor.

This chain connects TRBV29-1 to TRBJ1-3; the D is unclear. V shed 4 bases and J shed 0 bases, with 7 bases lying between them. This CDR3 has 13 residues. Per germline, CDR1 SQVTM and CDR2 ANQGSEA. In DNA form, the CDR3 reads TGCAGCGTTGGGTCTCTCTCTGGAAACACCATATATTTT. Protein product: CSVGSLSGNTIYF.

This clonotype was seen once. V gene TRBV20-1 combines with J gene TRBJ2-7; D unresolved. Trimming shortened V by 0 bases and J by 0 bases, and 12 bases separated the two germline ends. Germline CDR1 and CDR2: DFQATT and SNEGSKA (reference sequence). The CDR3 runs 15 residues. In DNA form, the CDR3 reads TGCAGTGCTAGAGATCTAAGAGGTAGCTCCTACGAGCAGTACTTC. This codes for CSARDLRGSSYEQYF.

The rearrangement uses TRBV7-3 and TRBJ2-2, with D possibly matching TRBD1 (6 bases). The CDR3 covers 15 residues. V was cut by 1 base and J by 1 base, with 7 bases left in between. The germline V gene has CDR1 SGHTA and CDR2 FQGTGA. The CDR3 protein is CASSLKQGNTGELFF. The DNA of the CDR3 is TGTGCCAGCAGCTTAAAACAGGGGAACACCGGGGAGCTGTTTTTT.

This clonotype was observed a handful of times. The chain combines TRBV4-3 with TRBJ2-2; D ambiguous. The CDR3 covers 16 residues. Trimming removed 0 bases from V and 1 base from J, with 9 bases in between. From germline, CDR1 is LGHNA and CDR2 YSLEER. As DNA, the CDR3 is TGCGCCAGCAGCCAAGAGGCGATGGGGAACACCGGGGAGCTGTTTTTT. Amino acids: CASSQEAMGNTGELFF.

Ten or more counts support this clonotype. This CDR3 is CSAIGGYEETQYF. CDR3 in DNA: TGCAGTGCCATCGGGGGTTATGAAGAGACCCAGTACTTC. This chain links TRBV20-1 with TRBJ2-5; D may be TRBD2 (6 bases). V lost 6 bases, J lost 3 bases, and 14 bases lay in between. Germline CDR1 is DFQATT and CDR2 is SNEGSKA (reference sequence). CDR3 length: 13 residues.

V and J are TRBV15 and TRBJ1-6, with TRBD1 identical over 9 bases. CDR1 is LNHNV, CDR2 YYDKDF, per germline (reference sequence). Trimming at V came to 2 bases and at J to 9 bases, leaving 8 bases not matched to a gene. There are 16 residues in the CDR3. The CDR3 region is CATSRRSGTGFSPLHF. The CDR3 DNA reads TGTGCCACCAGCAGAAGATCCGGGACAGGGTTTTCACCCCTCCACTTT.

The CDR3 DNA follows: TGTGCCAGCAGTGCCCTAGTGGGTCCCTACAATGAGCAGTTCTTC. Translated, it gives CASSALVGPYNEQFF. V gene TRBV6-2 or TRBV6-3 combines with J gene TRBJ2-1, with unresolved D. Germline CDR1 reads MNHEY; CDR2 reads SVGEGT. The CDR3 extends over 15 amino acids. Between the trimmed V and J ends, which lost 5 bases and 2 bases, there was a span of 13 bases.

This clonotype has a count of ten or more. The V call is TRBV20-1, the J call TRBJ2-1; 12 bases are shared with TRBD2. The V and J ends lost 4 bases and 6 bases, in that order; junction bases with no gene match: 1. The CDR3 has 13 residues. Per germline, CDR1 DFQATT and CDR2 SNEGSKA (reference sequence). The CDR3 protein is CSATSGRVNEQFF. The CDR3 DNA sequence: TGCAGTGCTACTAGCGGGAGGGTCAATGAGCAGTTCTTC.

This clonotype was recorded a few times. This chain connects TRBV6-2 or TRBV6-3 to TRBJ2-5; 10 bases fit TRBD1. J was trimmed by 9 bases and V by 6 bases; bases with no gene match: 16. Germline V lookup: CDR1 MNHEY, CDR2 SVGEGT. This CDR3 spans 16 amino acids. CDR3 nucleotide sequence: TGTGCCAGCAGGACTTCCGGGACAGGGGTCAGGGGGTCCCAGTACTTC. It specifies CASRTSGTGVRGSQYF.

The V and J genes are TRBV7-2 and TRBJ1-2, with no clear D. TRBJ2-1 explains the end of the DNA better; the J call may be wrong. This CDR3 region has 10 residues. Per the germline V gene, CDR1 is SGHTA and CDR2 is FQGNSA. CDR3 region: CASSSFGQFF. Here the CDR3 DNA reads TGTGCCAGCAGCTCCTTTGGACAGTTCTTC.

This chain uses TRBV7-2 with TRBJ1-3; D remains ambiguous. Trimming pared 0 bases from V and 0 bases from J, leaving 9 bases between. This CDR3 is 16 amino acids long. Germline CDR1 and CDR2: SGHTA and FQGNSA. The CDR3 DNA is TGTGCCAGCAGCTTAGCGGAGCTGACCTCTGGAAACACCATATATTTT. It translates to CASSLAELTSGNTIYF.

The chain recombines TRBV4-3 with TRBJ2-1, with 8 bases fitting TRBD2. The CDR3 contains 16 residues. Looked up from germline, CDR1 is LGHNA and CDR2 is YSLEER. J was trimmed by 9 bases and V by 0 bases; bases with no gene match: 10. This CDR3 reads CASSQDNERELREQFF. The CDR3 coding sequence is TGCGCCAGCAGCCAAGATAATGAGCGGGAGTTGCGTGAGCAGTTCTTC.

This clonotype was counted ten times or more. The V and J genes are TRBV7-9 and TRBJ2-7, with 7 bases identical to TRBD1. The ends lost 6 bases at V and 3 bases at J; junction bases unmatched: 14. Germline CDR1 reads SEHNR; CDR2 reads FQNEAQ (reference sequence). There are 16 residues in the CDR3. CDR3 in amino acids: CASRLGQSRDNYEQYF. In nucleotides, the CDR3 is TGTGCCAGCAGACTGGGACAGTCAAGGGATAACTACGAGCAGTACTTC.

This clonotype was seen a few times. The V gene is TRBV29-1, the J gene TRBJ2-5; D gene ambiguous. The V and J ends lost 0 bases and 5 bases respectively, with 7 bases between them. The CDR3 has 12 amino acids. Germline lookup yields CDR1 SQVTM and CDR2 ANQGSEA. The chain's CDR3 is CSVEEYRETQYF. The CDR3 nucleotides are TGCAGCGTTGAAGAATATAGGGAGACCCAGTACTTC.

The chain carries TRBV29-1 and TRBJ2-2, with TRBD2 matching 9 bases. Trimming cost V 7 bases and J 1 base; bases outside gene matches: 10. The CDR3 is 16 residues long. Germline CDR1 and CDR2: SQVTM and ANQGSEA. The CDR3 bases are TGCAGCGGATTAGCGGGAGTGGGTATGAACACCGGGGAGCTGTTTTTT. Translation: CSGLAGVGMNTGELFF.

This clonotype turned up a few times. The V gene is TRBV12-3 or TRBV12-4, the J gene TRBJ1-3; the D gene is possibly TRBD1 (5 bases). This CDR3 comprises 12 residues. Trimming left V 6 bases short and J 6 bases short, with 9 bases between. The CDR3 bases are TGTGCCAGCAGGACAGCCAAAAACACCATATATTTT. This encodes CASRTAKNTIYF.

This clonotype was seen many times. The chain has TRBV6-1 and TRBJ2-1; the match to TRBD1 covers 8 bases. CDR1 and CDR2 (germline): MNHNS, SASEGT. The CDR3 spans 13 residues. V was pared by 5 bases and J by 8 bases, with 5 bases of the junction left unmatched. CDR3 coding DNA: TGTGCCAGCAGTACCACAGGGGGAGATGAGCAGTTCTTC. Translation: CASSTTGGDEQFF.

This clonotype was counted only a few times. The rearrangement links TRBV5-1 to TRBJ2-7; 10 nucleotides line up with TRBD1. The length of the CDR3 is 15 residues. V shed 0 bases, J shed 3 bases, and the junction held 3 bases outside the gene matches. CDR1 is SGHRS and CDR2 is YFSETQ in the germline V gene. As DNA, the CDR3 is TGCGCCAGCAGCTTGGAGGGGACAGGGGTCTACGAGCAGTACTTC. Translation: CASSLEGTGVYEQYF.

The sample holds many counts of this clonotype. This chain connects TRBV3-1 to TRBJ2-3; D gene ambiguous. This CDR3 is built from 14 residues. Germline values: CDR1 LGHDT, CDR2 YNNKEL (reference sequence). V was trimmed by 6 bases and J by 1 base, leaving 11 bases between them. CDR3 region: CASRQRGGTDTQYF. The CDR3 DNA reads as TGTGCCAGCAGACAGCGCGGCGGCACAGATACGCAGTATTTT.

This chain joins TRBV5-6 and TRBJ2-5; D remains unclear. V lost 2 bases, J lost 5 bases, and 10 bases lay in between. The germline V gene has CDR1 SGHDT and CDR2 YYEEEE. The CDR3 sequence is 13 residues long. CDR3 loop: CASSLNYGETQYF. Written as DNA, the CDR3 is TGTGCCAGCAGCTTAAACTATGGCGAGACCCAGTACTTC. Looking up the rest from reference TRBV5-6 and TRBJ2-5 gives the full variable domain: DAGVTQSPTHLIKTRGQQVTLRCSPKSGHDTVSWYQQALGQGPQFIFQYYEEEERQRGNFPDRFSGHQFPNYSSELNVNALLLGDSALYLCASSLNYGETQYFGPGTRLLVL.

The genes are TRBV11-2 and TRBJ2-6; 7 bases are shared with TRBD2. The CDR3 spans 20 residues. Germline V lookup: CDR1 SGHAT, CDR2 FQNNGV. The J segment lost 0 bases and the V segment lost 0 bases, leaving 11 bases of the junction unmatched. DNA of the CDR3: TGTGCCAGCAGCTTAGATCCAGGGAGGGCGTGGAGCTCTGGGGCCAACGTCCTGACTTTC. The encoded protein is CASSLDPGRAWSSGANVLTF. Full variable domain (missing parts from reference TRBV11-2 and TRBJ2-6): EAGVAQSPRYKIIEKRQSVAFWCNPISGHATLYWYQQILGQGPKLLIQFQNNGVVDDSQLPKDRFSAERLKGVDSTLKIQPAKLEDSAVYLCASSLDPGRAWSSGANVLTFGAGSRLTVL.

The CDR3 DNA reads TGTGCCAGCAGCAAAGACCCCCGACTTGGGCCCAGGAAGTATGGCTACACCTTC. Translating it yields CASSKDPRLGPRKYGYTF. The V gene is TRBV21-1, the J gene TRBJ1-2. TRBV21-1 is a documented pseudogene. CDR3 length: 18 residues.

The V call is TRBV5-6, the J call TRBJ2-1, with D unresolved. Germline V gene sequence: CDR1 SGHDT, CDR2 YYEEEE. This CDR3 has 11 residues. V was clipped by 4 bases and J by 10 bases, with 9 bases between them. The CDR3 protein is CASSRPREQFF. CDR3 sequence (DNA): TGTGCCAGCAGCCGGCCCAGGGAGCAGTTCTTC.

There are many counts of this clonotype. CDR3 coding DNA: TGTGCCAGCAGTCGTCGCGCGGGGGCCGGGGAGCTGTTTTTT. Translating it yields CASSRRAGAGELFF. The chain combines TRBV14 with TRBJ2-2, with TRBD2 identical over 7 bases. This CDR3 is built from 14 residues. Germline lookup yields CDR1 SGHDN and CDR2 FVKESK. Losses at the gene ends were 6 bases for V and 6 bases for J; bases not matched to a gene: 7. Using reference TRBV14 and TRBJ2-2 for the parts outside the CDR3, the full variable domain is EAGVTQFPSHSVIEKGQTVTLRCDPISGHDNLYWYRRVMGKEIKFLLHFVKESKQDESGMPNNRFLAERTGGTYSTLKVQPAELEDSGVYFCASSRRAGAGELFFGEGSRLTVL.

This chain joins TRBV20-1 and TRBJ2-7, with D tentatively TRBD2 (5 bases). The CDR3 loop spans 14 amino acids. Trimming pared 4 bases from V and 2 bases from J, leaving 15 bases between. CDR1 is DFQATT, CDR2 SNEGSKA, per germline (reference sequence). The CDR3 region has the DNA TGCAGTGCTATTCCCGCTAGCCGGACCTACGAGCAGTACTTC. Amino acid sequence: CSAIPASRTYEQYF.

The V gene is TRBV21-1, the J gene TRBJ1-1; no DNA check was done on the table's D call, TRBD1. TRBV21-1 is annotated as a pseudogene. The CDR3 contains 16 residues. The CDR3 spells CASIPTSDREDTEAFF. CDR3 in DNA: TGTGCCAGCATCCCCACATCGGACAGGGAGGACACTGAAGCTTTCTTT.

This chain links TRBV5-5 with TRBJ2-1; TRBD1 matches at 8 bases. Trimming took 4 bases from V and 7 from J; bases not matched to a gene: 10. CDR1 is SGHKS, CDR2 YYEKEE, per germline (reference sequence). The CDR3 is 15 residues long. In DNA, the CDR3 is TGTGCCAGCAGCCCCGACAGGGGATCGGGGAATGAGCAGTTCTTC. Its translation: CASSPDRGSGNEQFF.

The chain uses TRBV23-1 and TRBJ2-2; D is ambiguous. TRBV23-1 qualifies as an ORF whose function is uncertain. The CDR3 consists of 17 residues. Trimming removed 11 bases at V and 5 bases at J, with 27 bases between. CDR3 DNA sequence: TGCGCCGACACCCCGGGCCGCTATCCCAACAATACCGGGGAGCTGTTTTTT. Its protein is CADTPGRYPNNTGELFF.

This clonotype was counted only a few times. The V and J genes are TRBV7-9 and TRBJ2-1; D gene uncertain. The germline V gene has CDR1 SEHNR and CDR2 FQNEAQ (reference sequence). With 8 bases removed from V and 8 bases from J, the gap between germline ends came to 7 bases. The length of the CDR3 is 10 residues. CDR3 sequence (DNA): TGTGCCAGCCTTGGGGATGAGCAGTTCTTC. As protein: CASLGDEQFF. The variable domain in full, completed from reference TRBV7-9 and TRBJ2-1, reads DTGVSQNPRHKITKRGQNVTFRCDPISEHNRLYWYRQTLGQGPEFLTYFQNEAQLEKSRLLSDRFSAERPKGSFSTLEIQRTEQGDSAMYLCASLGDEQFFGPGTRLTVL.

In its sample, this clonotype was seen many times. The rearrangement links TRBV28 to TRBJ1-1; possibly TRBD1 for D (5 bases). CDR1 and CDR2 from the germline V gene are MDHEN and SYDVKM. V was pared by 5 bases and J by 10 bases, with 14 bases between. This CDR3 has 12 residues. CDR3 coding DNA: TGTGCCAGCAGTCCCCCGGGACTAAGAGCTTTCTTT. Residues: CASSPPGLRAFF. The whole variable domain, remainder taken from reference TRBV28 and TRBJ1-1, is DVKVTQSSRYLVKRTGEKVFLECVQDMDHENMFWYRQDPGLGLRLIYFSYDVKMKEKGDIPEGYSVSREKKERFSLILESASTNQTSMYLCASSPPGLRAFFGQGTRLTVV.

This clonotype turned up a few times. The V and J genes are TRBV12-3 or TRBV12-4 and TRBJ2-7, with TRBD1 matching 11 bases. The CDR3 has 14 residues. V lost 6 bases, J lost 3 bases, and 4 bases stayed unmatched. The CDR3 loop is CASRSGTGGYEQYF. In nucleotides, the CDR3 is TGTGCCAGCAGGTCCGGGACAGGGGGCTACGAGCAGTACTTC.

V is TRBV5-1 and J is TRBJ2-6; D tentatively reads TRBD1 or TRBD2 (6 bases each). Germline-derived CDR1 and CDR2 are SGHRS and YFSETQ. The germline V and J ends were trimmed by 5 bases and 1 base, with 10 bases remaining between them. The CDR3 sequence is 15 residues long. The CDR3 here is CASRGGPSGANVLTF. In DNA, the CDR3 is TGCGCCAGCAGAGGGGGGCCATCTGGGGCCAACGTCCTGACTTTC.